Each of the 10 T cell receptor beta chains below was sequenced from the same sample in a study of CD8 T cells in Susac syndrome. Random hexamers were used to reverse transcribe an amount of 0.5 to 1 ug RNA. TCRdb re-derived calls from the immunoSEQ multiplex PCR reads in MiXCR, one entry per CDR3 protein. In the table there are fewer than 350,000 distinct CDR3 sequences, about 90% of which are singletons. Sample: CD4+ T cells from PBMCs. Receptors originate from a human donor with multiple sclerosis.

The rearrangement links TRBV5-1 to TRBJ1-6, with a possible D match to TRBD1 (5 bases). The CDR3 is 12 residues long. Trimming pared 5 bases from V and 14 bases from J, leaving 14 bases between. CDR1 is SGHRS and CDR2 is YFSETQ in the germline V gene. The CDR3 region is CASRNPTETLHF. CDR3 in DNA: TGCGCCAGCAGAAACCCGACAGAGACCCTCCACTTT.

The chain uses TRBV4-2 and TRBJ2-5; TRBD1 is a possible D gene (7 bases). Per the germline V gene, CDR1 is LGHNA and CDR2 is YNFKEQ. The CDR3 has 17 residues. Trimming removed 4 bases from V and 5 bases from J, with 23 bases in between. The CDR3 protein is CASSRGGGEVMTETQYF. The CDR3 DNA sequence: TGTGCCAGCAGCCGAGGGGGCGGGGAGGTGATGACGGAGACCCAGTACTTC.

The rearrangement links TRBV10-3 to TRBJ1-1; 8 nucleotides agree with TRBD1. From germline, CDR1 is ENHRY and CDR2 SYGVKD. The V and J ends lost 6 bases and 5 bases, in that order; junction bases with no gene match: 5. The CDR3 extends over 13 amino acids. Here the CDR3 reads CAIRGQGATEAFF. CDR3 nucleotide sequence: TGTGCCATCAGAGGACAGGGTGCAACTGAAGCTTTCTTT.

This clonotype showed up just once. CDR3 amino acids: CAISRMGNTEAFF. In nucleotides, the CDR3 is TGTGCCATCAGCCGCATGGGGAACACTGAAGCTTTCTTT. The gene calls are TRBV10-3 and TRBJ1-1; no clear D gene. This CDR3 is 13 amino acids long. Germline CDR1 reads ENHRY; CDR2 reads SYGVKD. Trimming removed 6 bases at V and 1 base at J, with 9 bases between.

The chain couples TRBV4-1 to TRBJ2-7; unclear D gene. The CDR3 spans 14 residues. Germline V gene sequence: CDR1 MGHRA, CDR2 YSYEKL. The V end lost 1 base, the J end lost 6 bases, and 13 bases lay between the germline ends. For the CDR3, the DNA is TGCGCCAGCAGCCAAGGTCAGGTGATAGGCGAGCAGTACTTC. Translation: CASSQGQVIGEQYF.

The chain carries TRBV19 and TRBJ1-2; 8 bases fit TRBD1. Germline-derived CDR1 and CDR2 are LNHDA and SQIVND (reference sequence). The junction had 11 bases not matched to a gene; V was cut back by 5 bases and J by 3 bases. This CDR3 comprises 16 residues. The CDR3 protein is CASSALGQGGYYGYTF. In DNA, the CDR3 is TGTGCCAGTAGTGCCTTAGGACAGGGAGGATACTATGGCTACACCTTC. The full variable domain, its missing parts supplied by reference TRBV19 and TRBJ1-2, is DGGITQSPKYLFRKEGQNVTLSCEQNLNHDAMYWYRQDPGQGLRLIYYSQIVNDFQKGDIAEGYSVSREKKESFPLTVTSAQKNPTAFYLCASSALGQGGYYGYTFGSGTRLTVV.

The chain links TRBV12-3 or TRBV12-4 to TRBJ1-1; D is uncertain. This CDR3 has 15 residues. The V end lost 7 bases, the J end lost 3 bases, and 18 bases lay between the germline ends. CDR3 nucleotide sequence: TGTGCCAGCACCGGTAGTCCCCTGTGGGACACTGAAGCTTTCTTT. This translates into CASTGSPLWDTEAFF.

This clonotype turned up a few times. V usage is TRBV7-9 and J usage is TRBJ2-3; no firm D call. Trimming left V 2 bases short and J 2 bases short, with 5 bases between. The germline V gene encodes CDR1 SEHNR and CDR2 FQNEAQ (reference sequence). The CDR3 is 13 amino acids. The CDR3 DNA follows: TGTGCCAGCAGCTTAAGCCTCACAGATACGCAGTATTTT. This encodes CASSLSLTDTQYF.

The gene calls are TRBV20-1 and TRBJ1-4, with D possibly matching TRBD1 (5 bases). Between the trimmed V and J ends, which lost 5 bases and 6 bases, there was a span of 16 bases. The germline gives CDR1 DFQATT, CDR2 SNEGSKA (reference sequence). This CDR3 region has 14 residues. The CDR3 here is CSAQGAPGDEKLFF. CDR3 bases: TGCAGTGCTCAAGGGGCCCCAGGAGATGAAAAACTGTTTTTT.

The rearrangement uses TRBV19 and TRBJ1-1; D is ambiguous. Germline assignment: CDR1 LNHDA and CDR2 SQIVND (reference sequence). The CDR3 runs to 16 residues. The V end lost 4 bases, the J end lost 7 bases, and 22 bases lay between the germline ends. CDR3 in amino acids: CASSTLATRGRGEAFF. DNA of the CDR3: TGTGCCAGTAGTACCCTCGCGACAAGAGGCCGCGGTGAAGCTTTCTTT.